This TCR beta chain was captured in a study of neurological immune-mediated disorders. The sample's time point: technical triplicate 3. This clonotype was seen repeatedly, ten times or more. The cDNA was generated through 5'RACE incorporating 10-nucleotide random UMIs. TCRdb used MiXCR to reprocess the 5' RACE reads, holding one entry per CDR3 protein. Of about 44,000 distinct CDR3 sequences detected, roughly 21% appear once; the ten largest clones hold about 4.5%. The sequenced sample consisted of PBMCs. This clonotype was sampled from a man aged 55 to 69 with HTLV-1-associated myelopathy (HAM/TSP).

DNA of the CDR3: TGCAGCGTCGTAGGGGTATGGGGTGGAGGCACCGGGGAGCTGTTTTTT. It specifies CSVVGVWGGGTGELFF. The chain has TRBV29-1 and TRBJ2-2; D tentatively fits TRBD1 or TRBD2 (5 bases each). The V gene lost 6 bases and the J gene lost 4 bases, with 21 bases spanning the gap. Germline values: CDR1 SQVTM, CDR2 ANQGSEA. The CDR3 length is 16 residues.